This T cell receptor (beta chain) originates from a study of a mutant IDH1 vaccine in newly diagnosed glioma. For the study at large: Vaccination started 4-6 weeks after radiotherapy alone, or with temozolomide cycles. Patients had received radiotherapy, temozolomide, or both previously, most receiving both. General study findings and limits: Variations in leading peripheral T cell clonotypes appeared to have no connection with pseudoprogression.

The germline CDR1 and CDR2 sequences are KGHSH and LQKENI. The CDR3 runs to 12 residues. Trimming shortened V by 1 base and J by 5 bases, and 5 bases separated the two germline ends. Regarding this clone: Its antigen is undetermined.

The time point denotes: week 11, during vaccination. The investigators gave 300 ug of mutant IDH1 20-mer peptide in each vaccine dose, together with topical imiquimod. The donors had new WHO grade 3 or 4 astrocytomas; these were IDH1-mutant and ATRX-lost. The assay was immunoSEQ multiplex PCR, and TCRdb's table has in-frame clones only and misses some. The data contain fewer than 35,000 clones, around 89% of them singletons. The chain employs TRBV18 and TRBJ2-5, with no clear D. This clonotype was sampled from a man between 18 and 29 years old with glioma. Source: PBMCs, taken from a glioma patient whose treatment included an IDH1 peptide vaccine. CDR3 region: CASSPRRETQYF. The CDR3 DNA reads as TGTGCCAGCTCACCACGAAGGGAGACCCAGTACTTC. Full variable domain (outside the CDR3, taken from reference TRBV18 and TRBJ2-5): NAGVMQNPRHLVRRRGQEARLRCSPMKGHSHVYWYRQLPEEGLKFMVYLQKENIIDESGMPKERFSAEFPKEGPSILRIQQVVRGDSAAYFCASSPRRETQYFGPGTRLLVL.